Reported below is one TCR beta chain. Antigen unknown. Any patient presenting with uncontrolled infection, other autoimmune disease, pregnancy or lactation was left out. The PBMCs studied were ones that came from 10 ml fresh peripheral blood. The data were taken from a study of T cells in Graves' hyperthyroidism and ophthalmopathy. Findings and caveats of the study: Ophthalmopathy stood apart from stable hyperthyroidism in a 13 V-J model.

The CDR3 is made up of 12 amino acids. V was shortened by 5 bases and J by 10 bases, with 17 bases between the two germline ends. The V gene's germline CDR1 is DFQATT and CDR2 SNEGSKA (reference sequence). Amplified TCR beta CDR3 regions came from RNA transcripts. The study used the HTBI primer set for a first-round RT-PCR of the TCR CDR3. TCRdb re-derived calls from the multiplex PCR reads in MiXCR, one entry per CDR3 protein. This sample has fewer than 450,000 distinct CDR3 sequences; about 16% occur once, and the top ten carry roughly a fifth. V gene TRBV20-1 combines with J gene TRBJ2-5, with D tentatively TRBD2 (6 bases). The sample comprised blood. The clonotype comes from a woman aged 55-69 years with Graves' ophthalmopathy. CDR3 in amino acids: CSAGGLSRGQYF. The CDR3 nucleotides are TGCAGTGCTGGGGGACTGTCAAGGGGCCAGTACTTC.